These 8 T cell receptor beta chains share one sample of origin, sequenced in a study of naive and memory T cell subsets. The beta constant-region primer was an equimolar mix of two oligonucleotides covering TRBC1 and TRBC2. TCRdb recomputed calls from the UMI-ligation and nested PCR reads with MiXCR, one row per CDR3 protein. The repertoire consists of approximately 140,000 distinct CDR3 sequences, with over 15% occurring once and the leading ten covering roughly 0.14%. Sequencing was carried out using naive CD4+ T cells from blood. The source of these receptors is a human donor in good health.

This clonotype was counted a few times. The chain uses TRBV28 and TRBJ2-7, with D perhaps TRBD2 (6 bases). The germline V gene encodes CDR1 MDHEN and CDR2 SYDVKM. Trimming left V 3 bases short and J 3 bases short, with 12 bases between. The CDR3 consists of 14 residues. The CDR3 DNA follows: TGTGCCAGCAGTTTTTCCGGGAGAAGCTACGAGCAGTACTTC. The encoded protein is CASSFSGRSYEQYF.

The chain links TRBV10-3 to TRBJ2-3; 9 nucleotides match TRBD2. V was pared by 6 bases and J by 4 bases, with 2 bases of the junction left unmatched. CDR3 length: 13 residues. Looked up from germline, CDR1 is ENHRY and CDR2 is SYGVKD. The CDR3 DNA reads TGTGCCATCAGGCGGGAGGGATCAGATACGCAGTATTTT. Translation gives CAIRREGSDTQYF.

This clonotype was observed a handful of times. Germline is not matched at one junction end, which may reflect a read error. The rearrangement uses TRBV7-6 and TRBJ2-1; 8 bases line up with TRBD2. The CDR3 is 15 residues long. The germline gives CDR1 SGHVS, CDR2 FNYEAQ. Here the CDR3 reads CASSLSGKSSNEQFF. CDR3 sequence (DNA): TGTGCCAGCAGCCTTAGCGGGAAATCCTCCAATGAGCAGTTCTTC. Full variable domain (rest looked up from reference TRBV7-6 and TRBJ2-1): GAGVSQSPRYKVTKRGQDVALRCDPISGHVSLYWYRQALGQGPEFLTYFNYEAQQDKSGLPNDRFSAERPEGSISTLTIQRTEQRDSAMYRCASSLSGKSSNEQFFGPGTRLTVL.

The CDR3 sequence: CASSLAGGQTNTGELFF. CDR3 nucleotide sequence: TGTGCCAGCAGCTTGGCCGGTGGTCAGACGAACACCGGGGAGCTGTTTTTT. The chain couples TRBV5-6 to TRBJ2-2; D is undetermined. Per the germline V gene, CDR1 is SGHDT and CDR2 is YYEEEE. The CDR3 is 17 residues long. V was cut by 0 bases and J by 0 bases, with 12 bases left in between.

The chain combines TRBV5-1 with TRBJ2-7, with D perhaps matching TRBD1 (7 bases). The CDR3 has 15 amino acids. Trimming removed 3 bases from V and 6 bases from J, with 19 bases in between. CDR1 SGHRS and CDR2 YFSETQ come from the germline V gene. Here the CDR3 reads CASSSPDRVSGEQYF. The DNA of the CDR3 is TGCGCCAGCAGCTCTCCCGACAGGGTTAGCGGCGAGCAGTACTTC.

CDR3 DNA sequence: TGTGCCATCAGTGGTAGCCAAGAGACCCAGTACTTC. This gives the protein CAISGSQETQYF. The chain couples TRBV10-3 to TRBJ2-5; D gene uncertain. This CDR3 contains 12 residues. Germline CDR1 is ENHRY and CDR2 is SYGVKD. The V end lost 4 bases, the J end lost 1 base, and 4 bases lay between the germline ends.

The V call is TRBV7-2, the J call TRBJ1-6, with D hard to call. V was clipped by 1 base and J by 8 bases, with 6 bases between them. Germline V gives CDR1 SGHTA, CDR2 FQGNSA. The CDR3 totals 13 residues. The CDR3 coding sequence is TGTGCCAGCAGCTTAGAGAGTGATTCACCCCTCCACTTT. Translation gives CASSLESDSPLHF.

The chain uses TRBV5-4 and TRBJ2-7; 12 bases are shared with TRBD2. CDR1 and CDR2 (germline): SGHNT, YYREEE (reference sequence). This CDR3 region has 15 residues. V was clipped by 1 base and J by 7 bases; unmatched bases: 6. CDR3 sequence reads: CASSLRLAGVEEQYF. For the CDR3, the DNA is TGTGCCAGCAGCTTGCGACTAGCGGGAGTGGAAGAGCAGTACTTC.